Reported below is one TCR beta chain. Germline lookup yields CDR1 KGHDR and CDR2 SFDVKD. With V trimmed by 4 bases and J by 5 bases, 4 bases remained unmatched. There are 16 residues in the CDR3. These data originate in a study of blood T cell repertoires in COVID-19. Study summary: PBMCs, B-cell-depleted T cells, or T cells provided the cDNA or gDNA that made up the material.

Generated by immunoSEQ multiplex PCR, the TCRdb table keeps only in-frame clones and is missing some. The sample comprises around 320,000 clones, roughly 86% of which are singletons, and under 3% rests with the top ten. The gene calls are TRBV24-1 and TRBJ2-1; 13 bases fit TRBD2. The TCR sequence derives from a woman aged 50 to 60 who had been exposed to COVID-19. Sequencing used PBMCs or T cells enriched from blood (not recorded which). The CDR3 nucleotides are TGTGCCACCAGTGAACTAGCGGGGGGGAATCACAATGAGCAGTTCTTC. It encodes CATSELAGGNHNEQFF.